These 14 T cell receptor beta chains were all obtained from the same sample, sequenced in a study of T cell responses to AZD1222 COVID-19 vaccine. Sequencing used immunoSEQ multiplex PCR; TCRdb keeps in-frame clones, though not all of them. The sample carries roughly 99,000 clones, 92% recorded once. Sequencing was performed on peripheral blood, taken 28 days after the second AZD1222 dose. These receptors all come from an adult who received the AZD1222 COVID-19 vaccine.

J is TRBJ1-1 and V is TRBV24-1; D gene ambiguous. The germline gives CDR1 KGHDR, CDR2 SFDVKD. The CDR3 contains 12 residues. The V gene lost 0 bases and the J gene lost 6 bases, with 4 bases spanning the gap. Written as DNA, the CDR3 is TGTGCCACCAGTGATTTGACATCTGAAGCTTTCTTT. Its translation is CATSDLTSEAFF.

This chain uses TRBV30 with TRBJ1-6; TRBD1 is a possible D gene (6 bases). The CDR3 length is 13 residues. V was clipped by 3 bases and J by 10 bases, with 13 bases between them. Germline V gene data show CDR1 as GTSNPN and CDR2 as SVGIG (reference sequence). The CDR3 spells CAWRRGGESPLHF. As DNA, the CDR3 is TGTGCCTGGAGGAGGGGGGGGGAGTCACCCCTCCACTTT.

The rearrangement links TRBV7-8 to TRBJ1-3, with no clear D. The CDR3 spans 14 residues. Trimming left V 3 bases short and J 0 bases short, with 6 bases between. Germline lookup yields CDR1 SGHVS and CDR2 FQNEAQ. CDR3 sequence (DNA): TGTGCCAGCAGCTTCGGGAGCTCTGGAAACACCATATATTTT. Translating it yields CASSFGSSGNTIYF. Combining the CDR3 with reference TRBV7-8 and TRBJ1-3 gives the whole variable domain GAGVSQSPRYKVAKRGQDVALRCDPISGHVSLFWYQQALGQGPEFLTYFQNEAQLDKSGLPSDRFFAERPEGSVSTLKIQRTQQEDSAVYLCASSFGSSGNTIYFGEGSWLTVV.

The chain is built from TRBV19 and TRBJ1-2; D not resolved. CDR3 size: 16 residues. Trimming left V 4 bases short and J 1 base short, with 16 bases between. Germline CDR1 is LNHDA and CDR2 is SQIVND (reference sequence). The CDR3: CASSRAAVTGNYGYTF. CDR3 nucleotide sequence: TGTGCCAGTAGTAGGGCAGCCGTTACGGGTAACTATGGCTACACCTTC.

The chain employs TRBV9 and TRBJ2-2; TRBD2 aligns across 14 bases. There are 19 residues in the CDR3. The V gene's germline CDR1 is SGDLS and CDR2 YYNGEE. V was clipped by 3 bases and J by 1 base; unmatched bases: 8. The CDR3 region has the DNA TGTGCCAGCAGCGGACGATCGGGACTAGCGGGGGTGAACACCGGGGAGCTGTTTTTT. This translates into CASSGRSGLAGVNTGELFF.

V and J are TRBV7-6 and TRBJ2-1; 8 bases match TRBD1. This CDR3 has 15 residues. The germline CDR1 and CDR2 sequences are SGHVS and FNYEAQ. Germline trimming cut 5 bases from V and 4 bases from J; bases unmatched to any gene: 7. CDR3 bases: TGTGCCAGCAGCCCGACAGGGGTTTCATACAATGAGCAGTTCTTC. It specifies CASSPTGVSYNEQFF.

This clone was detected once. This rearrangement joins TRBV9 to TRBJ2-2; D remains unclear. Germline V gene lookup returns CDR1 SGDLS and CDR2 YYNGEE. This CDR3 is built from 13 residues. The V end was cut by 4 bases, the J end by 3 bases, with 7 bases between. CDR3 residues: CASSLWDTGELFF. Written as DNA, the CDR3 is TGTGCCAGCAGCCTTTGGGACACCGGGGAGCTGTTTTTT.

The chain has TRBV7-9 and TRBJ2-1; 7 nucleotides line up with TRBD2. CDR1 and CDR2 from the germline V gene are SEHNR and FQNEAQ (reference sequence). V trimming: 9 bases; J trimming: 12 bases; junction bases outside the gene matches: 8. This CDR3 contains 11 residues. CDR3 sequence reads: CASRDGGRQFF. Written as DNA, the CDR3 is TGTGCCAGTAGGGACGGGGGGAGGCAGTTCTTC.

This clone has a single count. V usage is TRBV19 and J usage is TRBJ2-3, with D perhaps matching TRBD1 (5 bases). V lost 4 bases, J lost 1 base, and 12 bases lay in between. This CDR3 spans 15 amino acids. CDR1 is LNHDA, CDR2 SQIVND, per germline (reference sequence). The CDR3 DNA reads as TGTGCCAGTAGTAGGGCGTTGGGGCGCACAGATACGCAGTATTTT. Translated, it gives CASSRALGRTDTQYF.

V usage is TRBV13 and J usage is TRBJ2-7; D is possibly TRBD1 (5 bases). Trimming shortened V by 0 bases and J by 3 bases, and 6 bases separated the two germline ends. Germline V gene lookup returns CDR1 PRHDT and CDR2 FYEKMQ (reference sequence). The CDR3 has 13 residues. CDR3 in DNA: TGTGCCAGCAGCTTAGGCGACAGCTACGAGCAGTACTTC. It encodes CASSLGDSYEQYF.

This chain connects TRBV7-9 to TRBJ1-5; D is perhaps TRBD1 (5 bases). This CDR3 comprises 14 residues. The ends were cut back, 5 bases at V and 4 bases at J, with 12 bases in the middle. Germline lookup yields CDR1 SEHNR and CDR2 FQNEAQ (reference sequence). CDR3 sequence (DNA): TGTGCCAGCAGCCAACAGGACGGGAATCAGCCCCAGCATTTT. Its translation is CASSQQDGNQPQHF. The entire variable domain, with the rest obtained from reference TRBV7-9 and TRBJ1-5, is as follows: DTGVSQNPRHKITKRGQNVTFRCDPISEHNRLYWYRQTLGQGPEFLTYFQNEAQLEKSRLLSDRFSAERPKGSFSTLEIQRTEQGDSAMYLCASSQQDGNQPQHFGDGTRLSIL.

The rearrangement links TRBV19 to TRBJ1-1, with D maybe TRBD1 (5 bases). V was clipped by 3 bases and J by 6 bases, with 14 bases between them. The CDR3 is 14 residues long. Germline CDR1 reads LNHDA; CDR2 reads SQIVND (reference sequence). CDR3 in DNA: TGTGCCAGTAGTATCAGGGTCGCGGGCCCTGAAGCTTTCTTT. This gives the protein CASSIRVAGPEAFF.

V gene TRBV19 combines with J gene TRBJ1-5; D is uncertain. Germline V CDR1 and CDR2: LNHDA, SQIVND (reference sequence). V lost 2 bases, J lost 1 base, and 9 bases lay in between. CDR3 length: 15 amino acids. Here the CDR3 reads CASSIMLQSNQPQHF. In DNA form, the CDR3 reads TGTGCCAGTAGTATAATGTTGCAGAGCAATCAGCCCCAGCATTTT.

This rearrangement joins TRBV5-1 to TRBJ1-2; 7 bases map to TRBD1. The CDR3 consists of 16 residues. Trimming cost V 4 bases and J 3 bases; bases outside gene matches: 12. Germline CDR1 is SGHRS and CDR2 is YFSETQ. In DNA form, the CDR3 reads TGCGCCAGCAGCCCCGATGGACAGGCCGGTGACTATGGCTACACCTTC. This translates into CASSPDGQAGDYGYTF. The variable domain in full, completed from reference TRBV5-1 and TRBJ1-2, reads KAGVTQTPRYLIKTRGQQVTLSCSPISGHRSVSWYQQTPGQGLQFLFEYFSETQRNKGNFPGRFSGRQFSNSRSEMNVSTLELGDSALYLCASSPDGQAGDYGYTFGSGTRLTVV.